Listed here is a single T cell receptor (beta chain). In the source study's methods: Nucleated cell counts were estimated from reference gene primer amplification. Libraries were prepared by immunoSEQ multiplex PCR; TCRdb keeps only in-frame clonotypes and omits some of them. V, J and clone size derive from that table, while D and trimming were established from the DNA sequence. The sample carries approximately 230,000 clones, 80% to 90% recorded once. This sample was included in a study of blood T cell repertoires in COVID-19. J gave up 5 bases and V 0 bases, and 10 bases lay outside the gene matches. This CDR3 spans 17 amino acids. Germline loops: CDR1 MNHEY, CDR2 SMNVEV (reference sequence).

The chain has TRBV27 and TRBJ2-7; 10 positions agree with TRBD2. Sequences were obtained from peripheral blood. This receptor was obtained from an elderly man with acute or convalescent COVID-19. The CDR3 DNA sequence: TGTGCCAGCAGTTTATCAGGCGTAGCGGGGGGCAGGAACGAGCAGTACTTC. Its protein product is CASSLSGVAGGRNEQYF.